The 24 T cell receptor beta chains below all came from one sample that was sequenced in a study of T-cell reconstitution after alpha-beta-depleted transplantation in children. The library targeted TCRbeta and was prepared with unique molecular identifiers. TCRdb redid the calling of the PCR reads with MiXCR, one entry per CDR3 protein. The sample records some 290,000 distinct CDR3 sequences, 9.9% being singletons. The sequences come from PBMCs from the stem cell graft donor, collected from the stem cell graft. Source of these receptors: a human donor who donated a stem cell graft to a child with SCID.

In this sample, this clonotype turned up a few times. This sequence joins TRBV25-1 and TRBJ1-1; the match to TRBD1 covers 8 bases. CDR1 is MGHDK, CDR2 SYGVNS, per germline. J gave up 6 bases and V 3 bases, and 6 bases lay outside the gene matches. The CDR3 spans 14 residues. Here the CDR3 DNA reads TGTGCCAGCAGTGACAGGGGGCGGATGGCTGAAGCTTTCTTT. The encoded protein is CASSDRGRMAEAFF.

This clonotype has a count of ten or more. The CDR3 loop reads CASSPPSRDRVTGELFF. CDR3 bases: TGTGCCAGCTCGCCCCCCTCGAGGGACAGGGTCACCGGGGAGCTGTTTTTT. This chain links TRBV5-6 with TRBJ2-2, with TRBD1 matching over 9 bases. The CDR3 loop spans 17 amino acids. The J segment lost 4 bases and the V segment lost 7 bases, leaving 14 bases of the junction unmatched. Germline lookup yields CDR1 SGHDT and CDR2 YYEEEE.

CDR3 sequence (DNA): TGTGCCATCAGTGACGTGGCCTACGAGCAGTACTTC. Translating it yields CAISDVAYEQYF. This chain links TRBV10-3 with TRBJ2-7; no firm D call. CDR3 length: 12 amino acids. Germline loops: CDR1 ENHRY, CDR2 SYGVKD. V was shortened by 3 bases and J by 2 bases, with 5 bases between the two germline ends.

This clonotype has just a few counts. The chain recombines TRBV2 with TRBJ1-5; D gene ambiguous. Trimming took off 1 base at V and 6 bases at J, with 7 bases between the two ends. The CDR3 loop spans 13 amino acids. CDR1 and CDR2 from the germline V gene are SNHLY and FYNNEI. As DNA, the CDR3 is TGTGCCAGCAGTGAAGAGGTGGGTCAGCCCCAGCATTTT. As protein: CASSEEVGQPQHF. The whole variable domain, remainder taken from reference TRBV2 and TRBJ1-5, is EPEVTQTPSHQVTQMGQEVILRCVPISNHLYFYWYRQILGQKVEFLVSFYNNEISEKSEIFDDQFSVERPDGSNFTLKIRSTKLEDSAMYFCASSEEVGQPQHFGDGTRLSIL.

Many counts were recorded for this clonotype. V is TRBV7-6 and J is TRBJ2-2; a weak D match, TRBD1 (6 bases). V shed 5 bases and J shed 1 base, with 11 bases lying between them. Germline V gene data show CDR1 as SGHVS and CDR2 as FNYEAQ. CDR3 length: 15 amino acids. The CDR3 is CASSLDSWNTGELFF. CDR3 sequence (DNA): TGTGCCAGCAGCCTGGACAGCTGGAACACCGGGGAGCTGTTTTTT.

The chain carries TRBV5-1 and TRBJ2-2; 10 nucleotides match TRBD2. Germline V gives CDR1 SGHRS, CDR2 YFSETQ. This CDR3 comprises 17 residues. V gave up 4 bases and J gave up 2 bases; unmatched junction bases: 8. CDR3 nucleotide sequence: TGCGCCAGCAGCCCCACCCTAGCGGGGGCTAACACCGGGGAGCTGTTTTTT. This gives the protein CASSPTLAGANTGELFF.

This clonotype showed up many times. The chain carries TRBV20-1 and TRBJ2-1; D gene uncertain. V gave up 1 base and J gave up 4 bases, with 5 bases separating them. CDR1 and CDR2 from the germline V gene are DFQATT and SNEGSKA (reference sequence). CDR3 length: 12 amino acids. CDR3 sequence (DNA): TGCAGTGCTAGAGCACAGTACAATGAGCAGTTCTTC. Protein sequence: CSARAQYNEQFF.

The chain's CDR3 is CASSPPGQAHEQFF. DNA for the CDR3: TGTGCCAGCTCACCCCCGGGACAGGCCCATGAGCAGTTCTTC. The chain is built from TRBV18 and TRBJ2-1; 8 bases fit TRBD1. Germline trimming cut 3 bases from V and 8 bases from J; bases unmatched to any gene: 6. The length of the CDR3 is 14 residues. From germline, CDR1 is KGHSH and CDR2 LQKENI.

The table lists this clonotype with many counts. The V and J genes are TRBV6-9 and TRBJ1-5; no firm D call. The CDR3 totals 11 residues. Germline V lookup: CDR1 MNHGY, CDR2 SVAAGI. V was shortened by 5 bases and J by 3 bases, with 2 bases between the two germline ends. As DNA, the CDR3 is TGTGCCAGCAGTAACAATCAGCCCCAGCATTTT. Translation: CASSNNQPQHF.

This clonotype was found a few times. This chain joins TRBV29-1 and TRBJ1-1; perhaps TRBD1 as D (5 bases). Looked up from germline, CDR1 is SQVTM and CDR2 is ANQGSEA. V lost 3 bases, J lost 7 bases, and 12 bases lay in between. CDR3 size: 12 residues. The chain's CDR3 is CSVDEGSGEAFF. The CDR3 nucleotides read TGCAGCGTTGATGAGGGGTCTGGTGAAGCTTTCTTT.

The J gene is TRBJ1-1, the V gene TRBV5-1; D gene unclear. This CDR3 spans 12 amino acids. The germline V gene encodes CDR1 SGHRS and CDR2 YFSETQ. Trimming took 5 bases from V and 6 from J, leaving 11 bases between them. The CDR3 DNA reads TGCGCCAGCAGGGGATCTCTCGCTGAAGCTTTCTTT. This gives the protein CASRGSLAEAFF.

This clonotype has more than one count but fewer than ten. This sequence joins TRBV3-1 and TRBJ2-3; TRBD2 aligns across 8 bases. Germline values: CDR1 LGHDT, CDR2 YNNKEL (reference sequence). Trimming at V came to 2 bases and at J to 9 bases, leaving 4 bases not matched to a gene. The CDR3 runs 13 residues. The CDR3 nucleotides are TGTGCCAGCAGCCAAACCCGGGGGGGGACGCAGTATTTT. Translated: CASSQTRGGTQYF.

The rearrangement joins TRBV7-2 to TRBJ2-1; 9 nucleotides agree with TRBD2. The CDR3 length is 15 residues. Looked up from germline, CDR1 is SGHTA and CDR2 is FQGNSA. V was pared by 3 bases and J by 6 bases, with 6 bases of the junction left unmatched. The CDR3 reads CASSFSGGLFNEQFF. The CDR3 nucleotides read TGTGCCAGCAGCTTTAGCGGGGGCCTTTTCAATGAGCAGTTCTTC.

This clonotype was picked up many times. This rearrangement joins TRBV9 to TRBJ2-1; TRBD1 aligns across 9 bases. Germline CDR1 and CDR2: SGDLS and YYNGEE. The length of the CDR3 is 15 residues. V was pared by 3 bases and J by 1 base, with 2 bases of the junction left unmatched. The CDR3 DNA is TGTGCCAGCAGCGCGACAGGGGGGTCCTACAATGAGCAGTTCTTC. This gives the protein CASSATGGSYNEQFF.

This clonotype was seen at least ten times. The rearrangement joins TRBV27 to TRBJ2-3; 11 nucleotides agree with TRBD2. CDR3 size: 15 residues. The ends lost 5 bases at V and 6 bases at J; junction bases unmatched: 7. Germline V CDR1 and CDR2: MNHEY, SMNVEV (reference sequence). The CDR3: CASSLTSGGSDTQYF. The CDR3 DNA reads as TGTGCCAGCAGTCTAACTAGCGGGGGAAGCGATACGCAGTATTTT.

The chain couples TRBV12-3 or TRBV12-4 to TRBJ2-2; 7 bases are a match to TRBD1. CDR3 length: 15 residues. The J segment lost 5 bases and the V segment lost 11 bases, leaving 14 bases of the junction unmatched. This chain's CDR3 is CASLWRQGITGELFF. CDR3 bases: TGTGCCTCCCTTTGGAGACAGGGAATTACCGGGGAGCTGTTTTTT.

The chain couples TRBV15 to TRBJ1-4; D is possibly TRBD1 (6 bases). The V end was cut by 1 base, the J end by 4 bases, with 13 bases between. This CDR3 region has 16 residues. Germline V gives CDR1 LNHNV, CDR2 YYDKDF (reference sequence). CDR3 DNA sequence: TGTGCCACCAGCAGAGTAGCCGGGGGCATTAATGAAAAACTGTTTTTT. Amino acids: CATSRVAGGINEKLFF.

The rearrangement joins TRBV10-3 to TRBJ2-3; D may be TRBD1 (8 bases). Germline V lookup: CDR1 ENHRY, CDR2 SYGVKD. The CDR3 contains 17 residues. V was pared by 2 bases and J by 4 bases, with 19 bases between. The CDR3: CAISEGNRGGGPDTQYF. DNA of the CDR3: TGTGCCATCAGTGAGGGAAACAGGGGGGGGGGCCCAGATACGCAGTATTTT.

The rearrangement joins TRBV12-3 or TRBV12-4 to TRBJ2-7; 10 bases are shared with TRBD2. J was trimmed by 6 bases and V by 2 bases; bases with no gene match: 10. The CDR3 consists of 16 residues. The CDR3 DNA reads TGTGCCAGCAGTTTAAGACTAGCGGGCCTACAGGGCGAGCAGTACTTC. Translated: CASSLRLAGLQGEQYF.

The V gene is TRBV27, the J gene TRBJ2-1, with a weak D call TRBD2 (5 bases). The CDR3 spans 13 residues. CDR1 is MNHEY, CDR2 SMNVEV, per germline (reference sequence). Between the trimmed V and J ends, which lost 4 bases and 6 bases, there was a span of 10 bases. The CDR3 sequence is CASSSLAFNEQFF. The CDR3, as DNA: TGTGCCAGCAGTTCCCTAGCATTCAATGAGCAGTTCTTC.

This clonotype has more than one count but fewer than ten. The rearrangement links TRBV29-1 to TRBJ1-1; perhaps TRBD1 as D (6 bases). Germline loops: CDR1 SQVTM, CDR2 ANQGSEA. CDR3 length: 14 residues. V was clipped by 4 bases and J by 5 bases, with 17 bases between them. Here the CDR3 reads CSVGEGGGRTEAFF. In nucleotides, the CDR3 is TGCAGCGTTGGTGAGGGGGGCGGTAGGACTGAAGCTTTCTTT.

The chain uses TRBV5-1 and TRBJ1-1; 9 positions agree with TRBD1. Trimming cost V 4 bases and J 4 bases; bases outside gene matches: 5. This CDR3 has 14 residues. Germline loops: CDR1 SGHRS, CDR2 YFSETQ. CDR3 DNA: TGCGCCAGCAGCGGGGGACAGGGCGTCACTGAAGCTTTCTTT. Amino acids: CASSGGQGVTEAFF.

This chain joins TRBV3-1 and TRBJ2-1, with 9 bases identical to TRBD1. This CDR3 is 20 amino acids long. V shed 4 bases, J shed 8 bases, and the junction held 24 bases outside the gene matches. The germline gives CDR1 LGHDT, CDR2 YNNKEL (reference sequence). CDR3 region: CASSPNPSAGQGLTGDEQFF. The CDR3 coding sequence is TGTGCCAGCAGCCCCAACCCTAGCGCGGGACAGGGCCTGACTGGGGATGAGCAGTTCTTC.

This clonotype occurred a few times. The chain recombines TRBV6-5 with TRBJ1-1; D ambiguous. Germline V gives CDR1 MNHEY, CDR2 SVGAGI. V was clipped by 0 bases and J by 1 base, with 6 bases between them. CDR3 size: 14 residues. The CDR3 DNA sequence: TGTGCCAGCAGTTACTCGAGGCAGAACACTGAAGCTTTCTTT. This translates into CASSYSRQNTEAFF.